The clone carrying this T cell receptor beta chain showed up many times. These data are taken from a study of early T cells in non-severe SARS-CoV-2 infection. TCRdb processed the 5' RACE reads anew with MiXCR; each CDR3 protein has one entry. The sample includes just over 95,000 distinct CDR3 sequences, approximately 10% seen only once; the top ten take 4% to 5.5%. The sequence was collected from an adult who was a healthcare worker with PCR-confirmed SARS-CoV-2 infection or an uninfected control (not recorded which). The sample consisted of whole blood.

The CDR3 here is CASRRLAGEASTDTQYF. CDR3 DNA: TGTGCCAGCAGGCGACTAGCGGGAGAAGCCAGCACAGATACGCAGTATTTT. V is TRBV6-6 and J is TRBJ2-3, with 12 bases identical to TRBD2. Germline CDR1 is MNHNY and CDR2 is SVGAGI (reference sequence). V was clipped by 6 bases and J by 0 bases; unmatched bases: 7. The CDR3 has 17 residues.